The 21 T cell receptor beta chains below come from one sample, sequenced in a study of blood T cell repertoires in COVID-19. Libraries were prepared by immunoSEQ multiplex PCR; TCRdb keeps only in-frame clonotypes and omits some of them. The sample carries around 100,000 clones, roughly 90% recorded once. The sequencing sample was made of peripheral blood. The receptors originated from a man between 45 and 60 years old with COVID-19, enrolled during active disease.

A word on this clone: Other DNA sequences in the same sample also yield this CDR3. The rearrangement joins TRBV28 to TRBJ1-2; D ambiguous. Trimming removed 4 bases from V and 2 bases from J, with 5 bases in between. Germline-derived CDR1 and CDR2 are MDHEN and SYDVKM. There are 12 residues in the CDR3. The CDR3 here is CASSSRNYGYTF. Here the CDR3 DNA reads TGTGCCAGCAGTTCGAGAAACTATGGCTACACCTTC.

The rearrangement links TRBV18 to TRBJ2-1, with TRBD1 as a possible D gene (6 bases). The germline V gene encodes CDR1 KGHSH and CDR2 LQKENI. Trimming cost V 3 bases and J 3 bases, with 9 bases left between them. There are 14 residues in the CDR3. This chain's CDR3 is CASSPGAVYNEQFF. DNA for the CDR3: TGTGCCAGCTCACCGGGGGCGGTCTACAATGAGCAGTTCTTC.

CDR3: CASSNGAGPAYGYTF. The CDR3 DNA sequence: TGCGCCAGCAGCAATGGTGCAGGGCCGGCGTATGGCTACACCTTC. The rearrangement uses TRBV5-1 and TRBJ1-2; TRBD1 might be the D (5 bases). Germline loops: CDR1 SGHRS, CDR2 YFSETQ. Trimming shortened V by 4 bases and J by 5 bases, and 18 bases separated the two germline ends. The CDR3 runs 15 residues.

The chain recombines TRBV18 with TRBJ1-5; D gene unclear. Per germline, CDR1 KGHSH and CDR2 LQKENI. Trimming pared 4 bases from V and 1 base from J, leaving 14 bases between. The CDR3 has 16 residues. The CDR3 DNA sequence: TGTGCCAGCTCACTATCAACGACCGGGAGCAATCAGCCCCAGCATTTT. Translation gives CASSLSTTGSNQPQHF.

This chain connects TRBV19 to TRBJ1-1; tentatively, D is TRBD1 (5 bases). The V and J ends lost 3 bases and 1 base respectively, with 12 bases between them. This CDR3 has 15 residues. Per the germline V gene, CDR1 is LNHDA and CDR2 is SQIVND (reference sequence). CDR3 in amino acids: CASSMGGVRNTEAFF. The CDR3 coding sequence is TGTGCCAGTAGTATGGGGGGAGTCAGGAACACTGAAGCTTTCTTT. Combining the CDR3 with reference TRBV19 and TRBJ1-1 gives the whole variable domain DGGITQSPKYLFRKEGQNVTLSCEQNLNHDAMYWYRQDPGQGLRLIYYSQIVNDFQKGDIAEGYSVSREKKESFPLTVTSAQKNPTAFYLCASSMGGVRNTEAFFGQGTRLTVV.

The chain is built from TRBV6-1 and TRBJ1-6; no definite D call. The V gene's germline CDR1 is MNHNS and CDR2 SASEGT. The CDR3 length is 16 residues. Trimming stripped 3 bases from V and 4 bases from J, with 13 bases between. CDR3: CASSDGFRVYNSPLHF. CDR3 DNA: TGTGCCAGCAGTGACGGCTTTCGGGTTTATAATTCACCCCTCCACTTT.

The chain recombines TRBV5-5 with TRBJ2-7, with D hard to call. V was clipped by 0 bases and J by 0 bases, with 7 bases between them. From germline, CDR1 is SGHKS and CDR2 YYEKEE (reference sequence). The CDR3 spans 14 residues. The CDR3 reads CASSLGQNSYEQYF. The DNA of the CDR3 is TGTGCCAGCAGCTTGGGGCAGAACTCCTACGAGCAGTACTTC.

This chain connects TRBV24-1 to TRBJ1-1, with D possibly being TRBD1 (5 bases). The germline V gene has CDR1 KGHDR and CDR2 SFDVKD. The ends were cut back, 3 bases at V and 11 bases at J, with 18 bases in the middle. CDR3 size: 14 residues. This CDR3 reads CATSDAPRGSGAFF. The CDR3 bases are TGTGCCACCAGTGATGCACCGAGGGGCAGCGGGGCTTTCTTT.

This sequence joins TRBV7-3 and TRBJ2-7, with 9 bases identical to TRBD2. Germline CDR1 and CDR2: SGHTA and FQGTGA. V lost 0 bases and J lost 6; bases outside the gene matches: 0. The CDR3 consists of 13 residues. The CDR3 spells CASSLTSGGEQYF. The CDR3 region has the DNA TGTGCCAGCAGCTTAACTAGCGGGGGCGAGCAGTACTTC.

This clone was seen just once. The chain employs TRBV19 and TRBJ2-4; a possible D gene is TRBD2 (5 bases). Trimming stripped 8 bases from V and 0 bases from J, with 14 bases between. CDR3 size: 15 residues. Germline-derived CDR1 and CDR2 are LNHDA and SQIVND (reference sequence). The CDR3 bases are TGTGCCAGTTCCCCCCGGAGGACAGCCAAAAACATTCAGTACTTC. Translating it yields CASSPRRTAKNIQYF.

This clone showed up just once. This chain uses TRBV10-3 with TRBJ1-1; 8 bases are shared with TRBD1. CDR1 ENHRY and CDR2 SYGVKD come from the germline V gene. Trimming cost V 4 bases and J 4 bases; bases outside gene matches: 5. This CDR3 spans 14 amino acids. The CDR3 region has the DNA TGTGCCATCAGTGCCCCCGGACAGGGCACTGAAGCTTTCTTT. Translation gives CAISAPGQGTEAFF.

The V gene is TRBV2, the J gene TRBJ2-5; no reliable D call. There are 13 residues in the CDR3. Germline assignment: CDR1 SNHLY and CDR2 FYNNEI. Trimming stripped 4 bases from V and 1 base from J, with 7 bases between. Here the CDR3 DNA reads TGTGCCAGCAGTGTTGGCCTCCAAGAGACCCAGTACTTC. Translating gives CASSVGLQETQYF.

This clone was recorded once. The V and J genes are TRBV29-1 and TRBJ2-5; D unclear. The CDR3 loop spans 14 amino acids. From germline, CDR1 is SQVTM and CDR2 ANQGSEA. V shed 5 bases and J shed 5 bases, with 18 bases lying between them. CDR3 loop: CSVSPVQVRETQYF. For the CDR3, the DNA is TGCAGCGTTTCTCCCGTCCAGGTTCGGGAGACCCAGTACTTC.

V and J are TRBV6-8 and TRBJ1-6; D might be TRBD1 (6 bases). This CDR3 is built from 18 residues. V lost 6 bases, J lost 9 bases, and 27 bases lay in between. Germline lookup yields CDR1 MNHGY and CDR2 SAAAGT. The CDR3 DNA reads as TGTGCCAGCAGCGACGTAGAACCCATTGACAGGTCTCGTTCACCCCTCCACTTT. This translates into CASSDVEPIDRSRSPLHF.

This clone has a single count. V usage is TRBV19 and J usage is TRBJ1-2; D is uncertain. With 0 bases removed from V and 7 bases from J, the gap between germline ends came to 9 bases. The germline CDR1 and CDR2 sequences are LNHDA and SQIVND (reference sequence). CDR3 length: 13 amino acids. The CDR3 sequence is CASSIDLAGGYTF. The DNA for the CDR3 is TGTGCCAGTAGTATAGATCTGGCAGGTGGCTACACCTTC.

V and J are TRBV10-3 and TRBJ1-2; TRBD1 matches 7 bases. Germline V gene lookup returns CDR1 ENHRY and CDR2 SYGVKD. The CDR3 runs 15 residues. The trim removed 4 bases at V and 6 bases at J, leaving 11 bases unmatched. DNA for the CDR3: TGTGCCATCAGTGCGGCGGCAGGGGGATTGAATGGCTACACCTTC. Its protein is CAISAAAGGLNGYTF.

The CDR3 bases are TGTGCCAGCAGCTTCCGGCAGGGGGACTACGAGCAGTACTTC. This gives the protein CASSFRQGDYEQYF. The chain uses TRBV7-2 and TRBJ2-7, with TRBD1 matching over 7 bases. CDR3 size: 14 residues. The V and J ends lost 3 bases and 3 bases, in that order; junction bases with no gene match: 5. Germline values: CDR1 SGHTA, CDR2 FQGNSA.

The J gene is TRBJ2-1, the V gene TRBV4-1; D is possibly TRBD2 (5 bases). In germline, CDR1 is MGHRA, CDR2 YSYEKL. With 4 bases removed from V and 8 bases from J, the gap between germline ends came to 21 bases. The CDR3 length is 16 residues. CDR3 DNA: TGCGCCAGCAGCCCTACCCCTCGGGGAGACGTGGATGAGCAGTTCTTC. Its translation is CASSPTPRGDVDEQFF.

The rearrangement joins TRBV10-3 to TRBJ1-1; possibly TRBD1 for D (6 bases). The CDR3 loop spans 14 amino acids. Germline values: CDR1 ENHRY, CDR2 SYGVKD. V was cut by 2 bases and J by 3 bases, with 10 bases left in between. This CDR3 is CAISEQGKDTEAFF. CDR3 DNA sequence: TGTGCCATCAGTGAGCAGGGGAAGGACACTGAAGCTTTCTTT.

The J gene is TRBJ1-4, the V gene TRBV4-3, with D perhaps matching TRBD1 (6 bases). The germline CDR1 and CDR2 sequences are LGHNA and YSLEER. This CDR3 comprises 15 residues. The ends were cut back, 5 bases at V and 5 bases at J, with 15 bases in the middle. The CDR3 DNA reads TGCGCCAGCAGCTCCTCGGACAGAAGAAATGAAAAACTGTTTTTT. As protein: CASSSSDRRNEKLFF.

The CDR3 region is CASSSRLRNTDTQYF. The CDR3 bases are TGTGCCAGCAGCTCGCGGTTGCGGAACACAGATACGCAGTATTTT. This chain uses TRBV27 with TRBJ2-3; D is unclear. Per germline, CDR1 MNHEY and CDR2 SMNVEV (reference sequence). V gave up 6 bases and J gave up 2 bases, with 15 bases separating them. The CDR3 spans 15 residues.